Here is one T cell receptor (beta chain) with its context. As yet, its antigen is unknown. Amplification used 60 Vbeta primers and 13 Jbeta primers. The repertoire was sequenced with immunoSEQ multiplex PCR; TCRdb's copy has only in-frame clones and lacks some. This table holds around 200,000 clones, 75% to 85% found once. This specimen belongs to a study of cytomegalovirus exposure and HLA in healthy donors. General observations from the study: The authors listed 150 to 200 TCR beta chains as cytomegalovirus-associated.

With V trimmed by 1 base and J by 8 bases, 3 bases remained unmatched. CDR3 size: 14 residues. The germline V gene encodes CDR1 SGHRS and CDR2 YFSETQ. This chain joins TRBV5-1 and TRBJ1-4; 9 bases line up with TRBD1. The sequence was obtained from a woman aged 45-65 years in good health and CMV-seronegative. The sample consisted of PBMCs. CDR3 amino acids: CASSLTGGREKLFF. CDR3 coding DNA: TGCGCCAGCAGCTTGACAGGGGGCAGAGAAAAACTGTTTTTT.